The T cell receptor (beta chain) under discussion was sequenced for a study of T cell responses to AZD1222 COVID-19 vaccine. About the research overall: Second-dose schedules of about 4 or about 12 weeks were combined. Study-wide results and caveats: Spike was spanned by vaccine-associated CD4 TCRs, with dominance at 160-218 and 743-854. Among the donors, most were white British and more were female, and clonal diversity was possibly underestimated.

The CDR3 is made up of 16 amino acids. Looked up from germline, CDR1 is SGHRS and CDR2 is YFSETQ. V dropped 0 bases and J dropped 4 bases, with 13 bases sitting between them. About this clone: The antigen remains unidentified.

The repertoire was sequenced with immunoSEQ multiplex PCR; TCRdb's copy has only in-frame clones and lacks some. The sample yields under 170,000 clones, about 95% seen once. The origin of this receptor is an adult in good health. Here the sequenced sample was peripheral blood, taken on day 0 of AZD1222 vaccination. The gene calls are TRBV5-1 and TRBJ2-2, with D hard to call. As DNA, the CDR3 is TGCGCCAGCAGCTTGGGCGCCACCTCGAGCACCGGGGAGCTGTTTTTT. Residues: CASSLGATSSTGELFF. The entire variable domain, with the rest obtained from reference TRBV5-1 and TRBJ2-2, is as follows: KAGVTQTPRYLIKTRGQQVTLSCSPISGHRSVSWYQQTPGQGLQFLFEYFSETQRNKGNFPGRFSGRQFSNSRSEMNVSTLELGDSALYLCASSLGATSSTGELFFGEGSRLTVL.